This T cell receptor beta chain was recorded in a study of shared clonotypes between healthy human individuals. Trimming took off 6 bases at V and 0 bases at J, with 12 bases between the two ends. The germline V gene has CDR1 MNHEY and CDR2 SVGAGI. The CDR3 has 15 amino acids. Each unsorted PBMC replicate got 300 ng genomic DNA, tens of thousands of genomes. Some clones are missing from TCRdb's copy, which holds only in-frame ones; the method was immunoSEQ multiplex PCR. The data contain 450,000 to 650,000 clones, around 81% of them singletons. The TCR comes from a woman aged 40-49 years in good health. Some clones in this sample may be carry-over from other donors' samples. The chain combines TRBV6-5 with TRBJ2-1; D unresolved. Sequencing was done on a sample of PBMCs. Written as DNA, the CDR3 is TGTGCCAGCAGGGGTGCATCCAGCTCCTACAATGAGCAGTTCTTC. Translating gives CASRGASSSYNEQFF.